Following are 20 T cell receptor beta chains from one sample sequenced in a study of shared clonotypes between healthy human individuals (dated by TCRdb to about 2020). The method behind the library was the immunoSEQ multiplex PCR assay. As stored in TCRdb, this immuneACCESS dataset retains in-frame rearrangements with V and J assigned. A fraction of the clones does not appear; measured against another copy, unresolved V genes explain less than half of the discrepancy, and the remainder lacks a known reason. This sample is represented by some 2,000,000 clones; under 97% of them were singletons. The ten largest clones add up to over 0.1% of the sample. Sample: naive CD4+ T cells sorted from blood. The cell subset or site label here, explained by the study, means: CD45RA+ positively selected. The receptors shown here come from a man between 18 and 35 years old in good health.

This clone has a handful of counts. The gene calls are TRBV28 and TRBJ1-2, with 7 bases identical to TRBD1. The germline V gene has CDR1 MDHEN and CDR2 SYDVKM. CDR3 length: 13 residues. Trimming cost V 6 bases and J 3 bases; bases outside gene matches: 4. The chain's CDR3 is CASSYDRDYGYTF. The CDR3 region has the DNA TGTGCCAGCAGCTATGACAGGGACTATGGCTACACCTTC.

The chain combines TRBV6-6 with TRBJ2-2; D is ambiguous. Trimming pared 1 base from V and 1 base from J, leaving 4 bases between. Germline assignment: CDR1 MNHNY and CDR2 SVGAGI (reference sequence). CDR3 length: 14 amino acids. In DNA, the CDR3 is TGTGCCAGCAGTTACTTAGAGAACACCGGGGAGCTGTTTTTT. Protein sequence: CASSYLENTGELFF.

This chain links TRBV11-2 with TRBJ2-7; D could derive from TRBD1 or TRBD2 (5 bases each). Germline V lookup: CDR1 SGHAT, CDR2 FQNNGV. V was shortened by 0 bases and J by 5 bases, with 20 bases between the two germline ends. The CDR3 runs to 17 residues. Here the CDR3 DNA reads TGTGCCAGCAGCTTAGATCAGGTCGGGGCCCAATGGGACGAGCAGTACTTC. Translated, it gives CASSLDQVGAQWDEQYF. The full variable domain, rest sourced from reference TRBV11-2 and TRBJ2-7, is EAGVAQSPRYKIIEKRQSVAFWCNPISGHATLYWYQQILGQGPKLLIQFQNNGVVDDSQLPKDRFSAERLKGVDSTLKIQPAKLEDSAVYLCASSLDQVGAQWDEQYFGPGTRLTVT.

The rearrangement links TRBV7-9 to TRBJ1-5; D gene ambiguous. Trimming took 5 bases from V and 4 from J, leaving 18 bases between them. The CDR3 spans 16 residues. CDR1 and CDR2 (germline): SEHNR, FQNEAQ (reference sequence). In DNA form, the CDR3 reads TGTGCCAGCAGCCCCTGGACTCCTAGTACGAATCAGCCCCAGCATTTT. It codes for CASSPWTPSTNQPQHF.

The chain links TRBV5-1 to TRBJ1-1; TRBD1 aligns across 9 bases. Germline V gene sequence: CDR1 SGHRS, CDR2 YFSETQ. The CDR3 extends over 13 amino acids. V dropped 0 bases and J dropped 7; count of bases not matched to a gene: 1. The CDR3: CASSLVTGGEAFF. CDR3 in DNA: TGCGCCAGCAGCTTGGTGACAGGGGGTGAAGCTTTCTTT.

This chain joins TRBV5-1 and TRBJ2-7; D possibly corresponds to TRBD1 (7 bases). Germline-derived CDR1 and CDR2 are SGHRS and YFSETQ. The CDR3 is 15 residues long. V was shortened by 3 bases and J by 2 bases, with 15 bases between the two germline ends. CDR3 in amino acids: CASSSDAGGPYEQYF. The CDR3 DNA is TGCGCCAGCAGCTCGGACGCAGGGGGGCCCTACGAGCAGTACTTC.

The gene calls are TRBV6-4 and TRBJ2-1; 9 nucleotides align to TRBD1. V gave up 5 bases and J gave up 7 bases; unmatched junction bases: 6. The CDR3 is made up of 14 amino acids. Germline CDR1 reads MRHNA; CDR2 reads SNTAGT. CDR3 amino acids: CASSPGQGQNEQFF. DNA for the CDR3: TGTGCCAGCAGTCCGGGACAGGGTCAAAATGAGCAGTTCTTC.

This clone has just one count. The chain combines TRBV7-9 with TRBJ1-5, with D possibly matching TRBD1 (6 bases). This CDR3 comprises 16 residues. V was pared by 5 bases and J by 2 bases, with 16 bases between. Germline values: CDR1 SEHNR, CDR2 FQNEAQ (reference sequence). CDR3 sequence reads: CASSPIGGGGNQPQHF. CDR3 nucleotides: TGTGCCAGCAGCCCCATAGGGGGTGGCGGCAATCAGCCCCAGCATTTT. Combining the CDR3 with reference TRBV7-9 and TRBJ1-5 gives the whole variable domain DTGVSQNPRHKITKRGQNVTFRCDPISEHNRLYWYRQTLGQGPEFLTYFQNEAQLEKSRLLSDRFSAERPKGSFSTLEIQRTEQGDSAMYLCASSPIGGGGNQPQHFGDGTRLSIL.

V gene TRBV19 combines with J gene TRBJ1-6; tentative D call: TRBD1 (5 bases). The CDR3 has 15 residues. Trimming stripped 5 bases from V and 0 bases from J, with 8 bases between. Per the germline V gene, CDR1 is LNHDA and CDR2 is SQIVND (reference sequence). As DNA, the CDR3 is TGTGCCAGTAGTTGGGGGAGCTCCTATAATTCACCCCTCCACTTT. Protein product: CASSWGSSYNSPLHF. Full variable domain (remainder filled in from reference TRBV19 and TRBJ1-6): DGGITQSPKYLFRKEGQNVTLSCEQNLNHDAMYWYRQDPGQGLRLIYYSQIVNDFQKGDIAEGYSVSREKKESFPLTVTSAQKNPTAFYLCASSWGSSYNSPLHFGNGTRLTVT.

The chain links TRBV2 to TRBJ1-2; 7 nucleotides line up with TRBD1. Germline V lookup: CDR1 SNHLY, CDR2 FYNNEI. V shed 7 bases and J 5 bases; nucleotides not matched to a gene: 7. This CDR3 comprises 13 residues. CDR3 nucleotides: TGTGCCAGCACCATAGGGGGCCCTTATGGCTACACCTTC. It yields the protein CASTIGGPYGYTF.

DNA for the CDR3: TGCGCCAGCAGCTTGTCAGGGAGTAGAGATACGCAGTATTTT. Residues: CASSLSGSRDTQYF. The chain has TRBV5-1 and TRBJ2-3; the D call may be TRBD1 or TRBD2 (5 bases each). Germline CDR1 and CDR2: SGHRS and YFSETQ. The CDR3 is made up of 14 amino acids. V dropped 1 base and J dropped 5 bases, with 11 bases sitting between them.

This chain joins TRBV5-4 and TRBJ1-4, with 7 bases aligning to TRBD1. In germline, CDR1 is SGHNT, CDR2 YYREEE (reference sequence). The CDR3 is 14 amino acids. V shed 3 bases, J shed 8 bases, and the junction held 7 bases outside the gene matches. This CDR3 reads CASSYEGAGEKLFF. The DNA for the CDR3 is TGTGCCAGCAGCTACGAGGGGGCCGGGGAAAAACTGTTTTTT.

On this clone itself: In the same sample, other DNA sequences code for this CDR3. CDR3 region: CASGQINQPQHF. DNA of the CDR3: TGCGCCAGCGGGCAGATAAATCAGCCCCAGCATTTT. This chain connects TRBV10-2 to TRBJ1-5; D gene unclear. V lost 8 bases, J lost 4 bases, and 9 bases lay in between. Germline V gene lookup returns CDR1 WSHSY and CDR2 SAAADI. The CDR3 spans 12 residues.

The chain couples TRBV28 to TRBJ1-5, with D unresolved. Trimming removed 1 base at V and 3 bases at J, with 16 bases between. This CDR3 comprises 17 residues. CDR1 is MDHEN and CDR2 is SYDVKM in the germline V gene. The CDR3 DNA reads TGTGCCAGCAGTTTATACCGGTTTGACGGATACAATCAGCCCCAGCATTTT. Encoded protein: CASSLYRFDGYNQPQHF.

This rearrangement joins TRBV30 to TRBJ1-5, with D possibly being TRBD1 (6 bases). With 1 base removed from V and 6 bases from J, the gap between germline ends came to 10 bases. Germline V CDR1 and CDR2: GTSNPN, SVGIG (reference sequence). The CDR3 contains 13 residues. Here the CDR3 reads CAWSGGGFQPQHF. CDR3 in DNA: TGTGCCTGGAGTGGGGGGGGCTTTCAGCCCCAGCATTTT.

The chain is built from TRBV10-3 and TRBJ1-3; maybe TRBD1 (5 bases). The CDR3 consists of 15 residues. Trimming took off 4 bases at V and 0 bases at J, with 10 bases between the two ends. The germline V gene has CDR1 ENHRY and CDR2 SYGVKD. The DNA for the CDR3 is TGTGCCATCAGTGGAAGACAGAACTCTGGAAACACCATATATTTT. It yields the protein CAISGRQNSGNTIYF.

The gene calls are TRBV30 and TRBJ1-1; D is uncertain. V dropped 3 bases and J dropped 3 bases, with 8 bases sitting between them. Germline CDR1 GTSNPN, CDR2 SVGIG (reference sequence). The CDR3 loop spans 12 amino acids. CDR3 bases: TGTGCCTGGAGGGCGAAAGACACTGAAGCTTTCTTT. Translation: CAWRAKDTEAFF.

V and J are TRBV11-2 and TRBJ2-3, with D possibly matching TRBD1 (6 bases). V gave up 5 bases and J gave up 2 bases, with 14 bases separating them. Germline assignment: CDR1 SGHAT and CDR2 FQNNGV. The length of the CDR3 is 15 residues. CDR3 loop: CASSLGQKNTDTQYF. The CDR3 DNA follows: TGTGCCAGCAGCCTCGGACAGAAGAACACAGATACGCAGTATTTT.

On this clone: The sample has other DNA sequences that encode this CDR3 too. The chain couples TRBV10-2 to TRBJ1-6; no clear D gene. Germline V gene lookup returns CDR1 WSHSY and CDR2 SAAADI. V was trimmed by 2 bases and J by 6 bases, leaving 5 bases between them. The CDR3 runs 13 residues. This chain's CDR3 is CASSEAPNSPLHF. CDR3 DNA sequence: TGCGCCAGCAGTGAGGCACCTAATTCACCCCTCCACTTT.

V and J are TRBV5-1 and TRBJ2-6, with 7 positions matching TRBD1. The CDR3 contains 16 residues. V shed 4 bases and J 0 bases; nucleotides not matched to a gene: 4. Per germline, CDR1 SGHRS and CDR2 YFSETQ. The CDR3 coding sequence is TGCGCCAGCAGCCAGGACAGGTCCTCTGGGGCCAACGTCCTGACTTTC. It specifies CASSQDRSSGANVLTF.